A selection of T cell receptor beta chains follows, all from one sample in a study of blood T cell repertoires in COVID-19. Data came from immunoSEQ multiplex PCR; TCRdb stores just in-frame clones and leaves some out. The sample carries 40,000 to 50,000 clones, about 70% recorded once. Sequenced sample: peripheral blood. The receptors originated from a man between 65 and 85 years old with active or convalescent COVID-19. Each CDR3 is given with its conserved first and last residue. Fields, in order: V gene, clone size, D gene, J gene, CDR3 DNA, CDR3 protein. The D gene is left open where the match is weak. Clone size is stated in some rows and not others, as once, few, many or a class when expanded.

V gene: TRBV11-3; clone size: .; D gene: .; J gene: TRBJ1-6; CDR3 DNA: TGTGCCAGCAGCTTAGGAACAGTTTCACCCCTCCACTTT; CDR3 protein: CASSLGTVSPLHF
V gene: TRBV16; clone size: once; D gene: .; J gene: TRBJ1-2; CDR3 DNA: TGTGCCAGCAGCCAATTGTCCGAGGGTGGCTACACCTTC; CDR3 protein: CASSQLSEGGYTF
V gene: TRBV9; clone size: .; D gene: .; J gene: TRBJ1-6; CDR3 DNA: TGTGCCAGCAGCGTAGTATTTTCTGGGGGACTTGGGACGGTAGATAATTCACCCCTCCACTTT; CDR3 protein: CASSVVFSGGLGTVDNSPLHF
V gene: TRBV28; clone size: .; D gene: .; J gene: TRBJ1-2; CDR3 DNA: TGTGCCAGCACGGCTAACTATGGCTACACCTTC; CDR3 protein: CASTANYGYTF
V gene: TRBV28; clone size: .; D gene: TRBD1; J gene: TRBJ2-1; CDR3 DNA: TGTGCCAGCAGTTTCCGCTCAGGGGGCAATGAGCAGTTCTTC; CDR3 protein: CASSFRSGGNEQFF
V gene: TRBV28; clone size: .; D gene: .; J gene: TRBJ1-1; CDR3 DNA: TGTGCCAGCAGTTCTCCACCCAGGGCGACTGAAGCTTTCTTT; CDR3 protein: CASSSPPRATEAFF
V gene: TRBV28; clone size: .; D gene: TRBD1; J gene: TRBJ1-5; CDR3 DNA: TGTGCCAGCAGTACAACCACCGGGACAGGGTGGGGGCAGCCCCAGCATTTT; CDR3 protein: CASSTTTGTGWGQPQHF
V gene: TRBV27; clone size: .; D gene: .; J gene: TRBJ1-6; CDR3 DNA: TGTGCCAGCAGTTCGTCGCGCTCGAATAATTCACCCCTCCACTTT; CDR3 protein: CASSSSRSNNSPLHF
V gene: TRBV5-5; clone size: once; D gene: TRBD2; J gene: TRBJ2-7; CDR3 DNA: TGTGCCAGCAGCCGAGATACTAGCGGGGCGACCCCCTACGAGCAGTACTTC; CDR3 protein: CASSRDTSGATPYEQYF
V gene: TRBV9; clone size: .; D gene: .; J gene: TRBJ1-5; CDR3 DNA: TGTGCCAGCAGCGTAGACAGGAATCAGCCCCAGCATTTT; CDR3 protein: CASSVDRNQPQHF
V gene: TRBV7-2; clone size: .; D gene: .; J gene: TRBJ2-1; CDR3 DNA: TGTGCCAGCAGCTACATTGGAGACAATGAGCAGTTCTTC; CDR3 protein: CASSYIGDNEQFF
V gene: TRBV7-2; clone size: .; D gene: .; J gene: TRBJ2-7; CDR3 DNA: TGTGCCAGCAGCCTCTTATACGAGCAGTACTTC; CDR3 protein: CASSLLYEQYF
V gene: TRBV11-2; clone size: .; D gene: .; J gene: TRBJ1-4; CDR3 DNA: TGTGCCAGCAGCTTAGGCCCGGGGCGGGGAACTAATGAAAAACTGTTTTTT; CDR3 protein: CASSLGPGRGTNEKLFF
V gene: TRBV6-2/TRBV6-3; clone size: .; D gene: .; J gene: TRBJ1-2; CDR3 DNA: TGTGCCAGCAGCCCTGTTACATCGGGACTGTACAACTATGGCTACACCTTC; CDR3 protein: CASSPVTSGLYNYGYTF
V gene: TRBV5-6; clone size: .; D gene: .; J gene: TRBJ2-7; CDR3 DNA: TGTGCCAGCAGCTCAGCCGACAGTCTCTACGAGCAGTACTTC; CDR3 protein: CASSSADSLYEQYF
V gene: TRBV10-2; clone size: .; D gene: TRBD1; J gene: TRBJ2-5; CDR3 DNA: TGCGCCAGCATGCGGACAGGGGCCCGAGAGACCCAGTACTTC; CDR3 protein: CASMRTGARETQYF
V gene: TRBV6-2/TRBV6-3; clone size: .; D gene: .; J gene: TRBJ1-6; CDR3 DNA: TGTGCCAGCAGTTCTCTACAGGAAAGCTCCTATAATTCACCCCTCCACTTT; CDR3 protein: CASSSLQESSYNSPLHF
V gene: TRBV30; clone size: .; D gene: .; J gene: TRBJ1-6; CDR3 DNA: TGTGCCTGGAGTGGCCTATTAAGTTCACCCCTCCACTTT; CDR3 protein: CAWSGLLSSPLHF
V gene: TRBV19; clone size: .; D gene: .; J gene: TRBJ1-2; CDR3 DNA: TGTGCCAGTACTCGAGCCCCGAGATATGGCTACACCTTC; CDR3 protein: CASTRAPRYGYTF
V gene: TRBV2; clone size: .; D gene: .; J gene: TRBJ2-7; CDR3 DNA: TGTGCCAGCAGGTCCGACAGTCGTTACGAGCAGTACTTC; CDR3 protein: CASRSDSRYEQYF
V gene: TRBV19; clone size: .; D gene: .; J gene: TRBJ2-3; CDR3 DNA: TGTGCCAGTAGTGTGGGGACTCGGATGACAGATACGCAGTATTTT; CDR3 protein: CASSVGTRMTDTQYF
V gene: TRBV4-2; clone size: .; D gene: TRBD1; J gene: TRBJ1-4; CDR3 DNA: TGTGCCAGCAGCCAAACTGCTCAGACAGGGTCGGGGGAAAAACTGTTTTTT; CDR3 protein: CASSQTAQTGSGEKLFF
V gene: TRBV2; clone size: .; D gene: .; J gene: TRBJ2-7; CDR3 DNA: TGTGCCAGCAGTGGGTCGTACAGCTCCTACGAGCAGTACTTC; CDR3 protein: CASSGSYSSYEQYF
V gene: TRBV2; clone size: .; D gene: .; J gene: TRBJ2-3; CDR3 DNA: TGTGCCAGCAGCTATCAACGAGGTGAGGCGCAGTATTTT; CDR3 protein: CASSYQRGEAQYF
V gene: TRBV19; clone size: .; D gene: .; J gene: TRBJ1-5; CDR3 DNA: TGTGCCACCCGAGATAGCAGGGAACCACGCAATCAGCCCCAGCATTTT; CDR3 protein: CATRDSREPRNQPQHF
V gene: TRBV2; clone size: .; D gene: .; J gene: TRBJ1-5; CDR3 DNA: TGTGCCAGCAGTGAACAGGGATGGAATCAGCCCCAGCATTTT; CDR3 protein: CASSEQGWNQPQHF
V gene: TRBV25-1; clone size: .; D gene: .; J gene: TRBJ2-3; CDR3 DNA: TGTGCCAGCGCAGGTACCCCCACAGATACGCAGTATTTT; CDR3 protein: CASAGTPTDTQYF
V gene: TRBV5-1; clone size: .; D gene: .; J gene: TRBJ2-1; CDR3 DNA: TGCGCCAGCAGCTCAGCCGACAGCTATGAGCAGTTCTTC; CDR3 protein: CASSSADSYEQFF
V gene: TRBV19; clone size: .; D gene: .; J gene: TRBJ1-5; CDR3 DNA: TGTGCCAGTAGTACAGGGTTGAGTCAGCCCCAGCATTTT; CDR3 protein: CASSTGLSQPQHF
V gene: TRBV6-5; clone size: .; D gene: TRBD2; J gene: TRBJ2-7; CDR3 DNA: TGTGCCAGCAGTTACTCTGGGACTAGCGGGGGCCACGAGCAGTACTTC; CDR3 protein: CASSYSGTSGGHEQYF